The present T cell receptor (beta chain) was sequenced within a study of STAT3 mutations in large granular lymphocyte leukemia. Study-level background: Roughly half of the longitudinally sequenced T-LGLL patients carried detectable canonical activating STAT3 mutations. Under 50% of treated T-LGLL patients showed hematologic response to immunosuppression.

Each sample's TCRbeta library yielded on average around 41,000 productive templates. Produced via immunoSEQ multiplex PCR; TCRdb's table is partial and in-frame only. This sample has 30,000 to 35,000 clones, with over 65% found just once. There are a few counts of this clone. Its specificity is not known. Study outcomes and limitations: Every T-cell large granular lymphocyte leukemia patient had at least one immunodominant TCR beta clonotype. In several patients, dominant TCR clone burden exceeded STAT3 mutant burden.

This TCR was recovered from a woman between 50 and 59 years old with T-cell large granular lymphocyte leukemia. Some clones in this sample may be carry-over from other donors' samples. Specimen: peripheral blood mononuclear cells.

DNA of the CDR3: TGTGCCTGTGGGACAGGGGTGAACACTGAAGCTTTCTTT. It specifies CACGTGVNTEAFF. The rearrangement uses TRBV27 and TRBJ1-1, with 10 bases fitting TRBD1. The germline CDR1 and CDR2 sequences are MNHEY and SMNVEV (reference sequence). The CDR3 extends over 13 amino acids. J lost 0 bases, V lost 11 bases, and 3 bases had no gene match.